These 20 T cell receptor beta chains were sequenced from one sample in a study of blood T cell repertoires in COVID-19. Clones were read by immunoSEQ multiplex PCR, and TCRdb kept only the in-frame ones, dropping some. This sample has 190,000 or so clones, with just under 80% found just once. The sample comprised peripheral blood. Receptors originate from a woman over 75 with active or convalescent COVID-19.

This rearrangement joins TRBV29-1 to TRBJ2-7; D may be TRBD1 (6 bases). The germline V gene has CDR1 SQVTM and CDR2 ANQGSEA. The CDR3 extends over 11 amino acids. V was clipped by 6 bases and J by 2 bases, with 8 bases between them. DNA for the CDR3: TGCAGCGTGGACAGCACCTACGAGCAGTACTTC. Translating gives CSVDSTYEQYF.

The rearrangement uses TRBV4-1 and TRBJ2-5; D not resolved. Germline-derived CDR1 and CDR2 are MGHRA and YSYEKL. Trimming removed 0 bases at V and 3 bases at J, with 20 bases between. CDR3 length: 18 amino acids. In DNA, the CDR3 is TGCGCCAGCAGCCAAGACCTGAAAAGGAGCCAAGTCGAAGAGACCCAGTACTTC. Its translation: CASSQDLKRSQVEETQYF.

The chain recombines TRBV5-6 with TRBJ2-3; weak D call: TRBD1 (5 bases). The CDR3 runs to 13 residues. Trimming removed 0 bases from V and 9 bases from J, with 11 bases in between. The germline gives CDR1 SGHDT, CDR2 YYEEEE. This CDR3 is CASSLDGAGTQYF. The CDR3 nucleotides read TGTGCCAGCAGCTTGGATGGAGCAGGGACGCAGTATTTT.

The chain uses TRBV3-1 (or the pseudogene TRBV3-2) and TRBJ2-5; 7 bases align to TRBD2. CDR1 LGHDT and CDR2 YNNKEL come from the germline V gene (reference sequence). The V segment lost 3 bases and the J segment 4 bases; nucleotides outside the gene matches: 8. The CDR3 contains 15 residues. The CDR3 DNA follows: TGTGCCAGCAGCCAGGCCAGCGGGGTGACAGAGACCCAGTACTTC. Its translation is CASSQASGVTETQYF.

This sequence joins TRBV5-6 and TRBJ1-6, with 7 bases matching TRBD1. Germline V gives CDR1 SGHDT, CDR2 YYEEEE. The CDR3 totals 16 residues. J gave up 4 bases and V 2 bases, and 6 bases lay outside the gene matches. The CDR3 DNA sequence: TGTGCCAGCAGCTTTCTGGACAGGAGATATAATTCACCCCTCCACTTT. It specifies CASSFLDRRYNSPLHF.

The chain joins TRBV28 to TRBJ2-3; 7 bases align to TRBD1. Looked up from germline, CDR1 is MDHEN and CDR2 is SYDVKM. V shed 7 bases and J 3 bases; nucleotides not matched to a gene: 10. CDR3 size: 15 residues. The CDR3 reads CASKKTGRLTDTQYF. In DNA form, the CDR3 reads TGTGCCAGCAAAAAGACAGGGCGGTTAACAGATACGCAGTATTTT.

This clone was observed a handful of times. One junction end disagrees with the germline gene, perhaps due to a read error. The V gene is TRBV29-1, the J gene TRBJ1-2; TRBD1 matches 7 bases. The germline V gene encodes CDR1 SQVTM and CDR2 ANQGSEA. This CDR3 is 12 amino acids long. The CDR3 spells CSAKGTGEFLDF. CDR3 nucleotides: TGCAGCGCCAAGGGTACAGGGGAGTTCTTGGACTTC. Supplemented by reference TRBV29-1 and TRBJ1-2, the full variable domain reads SAVISQKPSRDICQRGTSLTIQCQVDSQVTMMFWYRQQPGQSLTLIATANQGSEATYESGFVIDKFPISRPNLTFSTLTVSNMSPEDSSIYLCSAKGTGEFLDFGSGTRLTVV.

The rearrangement uses TRBV3-1 (or the pseudogene TRBV3-2) and TRBJ2-1, with TRBD2 identical over 8 bases. The CDR3 contains 17 residues. The ends lost 1 base at V and 7 bases at J; junction bases unmatched: 12. CDR1 and CDR2 (germline): LGHDT, YNNKEL (reference sequence). CDR3 nucleotides: TGTGCCAGCAGCCAAGGGGGACTAGTATTGTATGGAAATGAGCAGTTCTTC. It specifies CASSQGGLVLYGNEQFF.

The chain employs TRBV5-1 and TRBJ1-6; D is uncertain. Germline V gene sequence: CDR1 SGHRS, CDR2 YFSETQ. Trimming cost V 4 bases and J 8 bases, with 10 bases left between them. The CDR3 totals 13 residues. CDR3: CASSLRTHSPLHF. CDR3 nucleotide sequence: TGCGCCAGCAGCCTAAGGACTCATTCACCCCTCCACTTT.

The chain recombines TRBV5-6 with TRBJ1-6; 9 nucleotides agree with TRBD1. CDR1 is SGHDT, CDR2 YYEEEE, per germline. V lost 5 bases to trimming and J lost 7 bases; unmatched junction nucleotides: 13. The CDR3 contains 17 residues. The CDR3, as DNA: TGTGCCAGCAGTCGCCCGGGACAGGGAGGGCTCAATTCACCCCTCCACTTT. Translation: CASSRPGQGGLNSPLHF.

Only one count was recorded for this clone. V usage is TRBV7-9 and J usage is TRBJ1-2; the match to TRBD1 covers 9 bases. Germline CDR1 is SEHNR and CDR2 is FQNEAQ (reference sequence). V lost 6 bases to trimming and J lost 4 bases; unmatched junction nucleotides: 3. There are 13 residues in the CDR3. CDR3 nucleotide sequence: TGTGCCAGCAGACCGGGACAGGGCTATGGCTACACCTTC. Translating gives CASRPGQGYGYTF. The whole variable domain, remainder taken from reference TRBV7-9 and TRBJ1-2, is DTGVSQNPRHKITKRGQNVTFRCDPISEHNRLYWYRQTLGQGPEFLTYFQNEAQLEKSRLLSDRFSAERPKGSFSTLEIQRTEQGDSAMYLCASRPGQGYGYTFGSGTRLTVV.

The chain combines TRBV18 with TRBJ2-3; D gene uncertain. From germline, CDR1 is KGHSH and CDR2 LQKENI. The CDR3 totals 14 residues. With 2 bases removed from V and 4 bases from J, the gap between germline ends came to 10 bases. The CDR3 region is CASSPVGSADTQYF. The DNA of the CDR3 is TGTGCCAGCTCACCAGTTGGCTCCGCAGATACGCAGTATTTT.

This sequence joins TRBV18 and TRBJ1-1, with 8 nucleotides matching TRBD1. The CDR3 runs 14 residues. Germline V gene data show CDR1 as KGHSH and CDR2 as LQKENI. The V segment lost 4 bases and the J segment 1 base; nucleotides outside the gene matches: 2. As DNA, the CDR3 is TGTGCCAGCTCACAGGACAGGGCGAACACTGAAGCTTTCTTT. This sequence encodes CASSQDRANTEAFF.

The chain couples TRBV9 to TRBJ2-3; 11 bases line up with TRBD2. The length of the CDR3 is 20 residues. CDR1 and CDR2 from the germline V gene are SGDLS and YYNGEE. The trim removed 2 bases at V and 2 bases at J, leaving 16 bases unmatched. The CDR3 reads CASSVEAGTSGLSHTDTQYF. As DNA, the CDR3 is TGTGCCAGCAGCGTCGAAGCAGGGACTAGCGGCCTCTCTCACACAGATACGCAGTATTTT.

Concerning this clone itself: Other DNA sequences of this sample code for an identical CDR3. The chain employs TRBV9 and TRBJ2-1, with D unclear. Germline values: CDR1 SGDLS, CDR2 YYNGEE. CDR3 size: 15 residues. V dropped 0 bases and J dropped 0 bases, with 7 bases sitting between them. CDR3: CASSVGTSSYNEQFF. DNA for the CDR3: TGTGCCAGCAGCGTAGGCACAAGCTCCTACAATGAGCAGTTCTTC. The entire variable domain, with the rest obtained from reference TRBV9 and TRBJ2-1, is as follows: DSGVTQTPKHLITATGQRVTLRCSPRSGDLSVYWYQQSLDQGLQFLIQYYNGEERAKGNILERFSAQQFPDLHSELNLSSLELGDSALYFCASSVGTSSYNEQFFGPGTRLTVL.

This clone was seen more than once but under ten times. This chain uses TRBV11-2 with TRBJ2-7, with a possible D match to TRBD2 (5 bases). V lost 7 bases and J lost 7, with 11 bases in between. This CDR3 region has 11 residues. Looked up from germline, CDR1 is SGHAT and CDR2 is FQNNGV. CDR3 protein: CASTEGGEQYF. CDR3 coding DNA: TGTGCCAGCACCGAGGGCGGGGAGCAGTACTTC.

This clone showed up just once. This rearrangement joins TRBV7-8 to TRBJ1-3, with D perhaps matching TRBD1 (5 bases). This CDR3 contains 15 residues. Trimming removed 7 bases at V and 0 bases at J, with 13 bases between. Germline V gene lookup returns CDR1 SGHVS and CDR2 FQNEAQ. This CDR3 reads CASIPGRGSGNTIYF. DNA of the CDR3: TGTGCCAGCATCCCCGGTAGGGGCTCTGGAAACACCATATATTTT. Full variable domain (missing parts from reference TRBV7-8 and TRBJ1-3): GAGVSQSPRYKVAKRGQDVALRCDPISGHVSLFWYQQALGQGPEFLTYFQNEAQLDKSGLPSDRFFAERPEGSVSTLKIQRTQQEDSAVYLCASIPGRGSGNTIYFGEGSWLTVV.

This clone was seen only once. The V call is TRBV18, the J call TRBJ2-3, with D unresolved. Germline V gives CDR1 KGHSH, CDR2 LQKENI. This CDR3 has 12 amino acids. Trimming left V 3 bases short and J 4 bases short, with 5 bases between. Here the CDR3 DNA reads TGTGCCAGCTCACCTAGCCCAGATACGCAGTATTTT. Translating gives CASSPSPDTQYF. The full variable domain, rest sourced from reference TRBV18 and TRBJ2-3, is NAGVMQNPRHLVRRRGQEARLRCSPMKGHSHVYWYRQLPEEGLKFMVYLQKENIIDESGMPKERFSAEFPKEGPSILRIQQVVRGDSAAYFCASSPSPDTQYFGPGTRLTVL.

Judged by abundance, this clone is medium-sized. V is TRBV6-6 and J is TRBJ1-5; the match to TRBD1 covers 11 bases. V gave up 4 bases and J gave up 7 bases; unmatched junction bases: 3. The CDR3 loop spans 14 amino acids. The germline gives CDR1 MNHNY, CDR2 SVGAGI (reference sequence). The CDR3 sequence is CASSLGQGEQPQHF. The CDR3 DNA follows: TGTGCCAGCAGTTTGGGACAGGGGGAACAGCCCCAGCATTTT.

The chain uses TRBV6-5 and TRBJ1-4; TRBD1 aligns across 10 bases. CDR3 size: 15 residues. The junction had 0 bases not matched to a gene; V was cut back by 0 bases and J by 5 bases. CDR1 and CDR2 (germline): MNHEY, SVGAGI. The CDR3 sequence is CASSYSTGGNEKLFF. CDR3 sequence (DNA): TGTGCCAGCAGTTACTCGACAGGGGGCAATGAAAAACTGTTTTTT.